This entry lists 19 T cell receptor beta chains sequenced from one sample in a study of human T cells and chemical hapten exposure. Time point: patch test 3, about 24 weeks after DPC sensitization. Treatment: therapeutic diphenylcyclopropenone sensitization with weekly scalp DPC. Via MiXCR, TCRdb re-called the RACE reads, giving one row per CDR3 protein. The sample consists of over 150,000 distinct CDR3 sequences, about a quarter of them appearing once. Sequenced here: whole blood, sampled in connection with sensitization to the hapten diphenylcyclopropenone (DPC). All receptors derive from a woman aged 18-29 years with alopecia areata. Some clones in this sample may be carry-over from other donors' samples.

The V call is TRBV4-3, the J call TRBJ2-6; D might be TRBD2 (6 bases). The CDR3 totals 15 residues. From germline, CDR1 is LGHNA and CDR2 YSLEER. Trimming left V 5 bases short and J 8 bases short, with 16 bases between. CDR3 nucleotide sequence: TGCGCCAGCAGCTCGCGGGACGGAGTGTCCAACGTCCTGACTTTC. This gives the protein CASSSRDGVSNVLTF.

The chain recombines TRBV6-2 or TRBV6-3 with TRBJ1-2; D is possibly TRBD1 (6 bases). V gave up 2 bases and J gave up 4 bases, with 11 bases separating them. This CDR3 region has 14 residues. Looked up from germline, CDR1 is MNHEY and CDR2 is SVGEGT. Written as DNA, the CDR3 is TGTGCCAGCAGTTACCAGGGACATCCCTATGGCTACACCTTC. Translating gives CASSYQGHPYGYTF.

This clonotype was counted many times. The chain has TRBV7-3 and TRBJ2-2, with 9 bases aligning to TRBD1. This CDR3 has 16 residues. Germline-derived CDR1 and CDR2 are SGHTA and FQGTGA. J gave up 4 bases and V 5 bases, and 8 bases lay outside the gene matches. CDR3 region: CASSVGTGIRTGELFF. The CDR3 nucleotides are TGTGCCAGCAGCGTTGGGACAGGGATTCGCACCGGGGAGCTGTTTTTT. Full variable domain (missing parts from reference TRBV7-3 and TRBJ2-2): GAGVSQTPSNKVTEKGKYVELRCDPISGHTALYWYRQSLGQGPEFLIYFQGTGAADDSGLPNDRFFAVRPEGSVSTLKIQRTERGDSAVYLCASSVGTGIRTGELFFGEGSRLTVL.

This clonotype was seen more than once but under ten times. V and J are TRBV4-1 and TRBJ2-3, with TRBD2 matching over 12 bases. The V gene's germline CDR1 is MGHRA and CDR2 YSYEKL. V lost 3 bases and J lost 0; bases outside the gene matches: 4. This CDR3 region has 17 residues. The CDR3 loop is CASSHHGLAGSTDTQYF. CDR3 DNA sequence: TGCGCCAGCAGCCACCACGGACTAGCGGGGAGCACAGATACGCAGTATTTT.

The chain carries TRBV27 and TRBJ2-2; 8 positions match TRBD2. The J segment lost 5 bases and the V segment lost 7 bases, leaving 6 bases of the junction unmatched. This CDR3 region has 14 residues. Germline V lookup: CDR1 MNHEY, CDR2 SMNVEV (reference sequence). CDR3 amino acids: CASKLGGRTGELFF. The CDR3 DNA reads TGTGCCAGCAAATTAGGCGGGAGGACCGGGGAGCTGTTTTTT.

This clonotype was seen a few times. J is TRBJ2-1 and V is TRBV30; TRBD2 is a possible D gene (6 bases). The V gene's germline CDR1 is GTSNPN and CDR2 SVGIG (reference sequence). Trimming took 7 bases from V and 12 from J, leaving 16 bases between them. CDR3 length: 11 residues. CDR3 protein: CASTETSRQFF. DNA of the CDR3: TGTGCCTCCACTGAGACTAGTCGGCAGTTCTTC.

V is TRBV4-1 and J is TRBJ1-2; 8 positions agree with TRBD1. The length of the CDR3 is 16 residues. V lost 0 bases, J lost 5 bases, and 8 bases stayed unmatched. The V gene's germline CDR1 is MGHRA and CDR2 YSYEKL. The CDR3 nucleotides read TGCGCCAGCAGCCAAGAAGGTGGACAGGGTCGGTATGGCTACACCTTC. It codes for CASSQEGGQGRYGYTF.

This clonotype was observed a few times. This chain joins TRBV6-5 and TRBJ1-2; D remains ambiguous. Per the germline V gene, CDR1 is MNHEY and CDR2 is SVGAGI. The V end lost 8 bases, the J end lost 8 bases, and 18 bases lay between the germline ends. The CDR3 is made up of 13 amino acids. The CDR3 DNA sequence: TGTGCCAGCTGGGCACAGAATCTTTGGGGCTACACCTTC. This codes for CASWAQNLWGYTF.

The V call is TRBV5-1, the J call TRBJ2-3; TRBD2 matches at 9 bases. The CDR3 sequence is 18 residues long. CDR1 and CDR2 from the germline V gene are SGHRS and YFSETQ. V shed 4 bases, J shed 2 bases, and the junction held 14 bases outside the gene matches. The CDR3 DNA is TGCGCCAGCAGCCCCCCCTTTCCGCGGGAGGGGCCCACAGATACGCAGTATTTT. Translation gives CASSPPFPREGPTDTQYF.

This clonotype was counted a few times. The J gene is TRBJ1-1, the V gene TRBV4-3, with D possibly matching TRBD1 (5 bases). The germline CDR1 and CDR2 sequences are LGHNA and YSLEER. The CDR3 extends over 12 amino acids. The V end lost 3 bases, the J end lost 9 bases, and 11 bases lay between the germline ends. The CDR3 sequence is CASSQRGRKAFF. CDR3 in DNA: TGCGCCAGCAGCCAGCGGGGACGGAAAGCTTTCTTT.

This sequence joins TRBV20-1 and TRBJ2-7; no firm D call. Germline V gives CDR1 DFQATT, CDR2 SNEGSKA (reference sequence). V lost 1 base, J lost 5 bases, and 15 bases lay in between. CDR3 length: 14 residues. The CDR3 DNA follows: TGCAGTGCTAGAGTGTCGGCAGTTGAGAACGAGCAGTACTTC. This sequence encodes CSARVSAVENEQYF.

This chain connects TRBV4-2 to TRBJ2-2; D is perhaps TRBD1 or TRBD2 (5 bases each). The CDR3 has 12 residues. Germline CDR1 and CDR2: LGHNA and YNFKEQ. V was shortened by 4 bases and J by 9 bases, with 9 bases between the two germline ends. CDR3 nucleotide sequence: TGTGCCAGCAGCCGGGACCGGAGGGAGCTGTTTTTT. The encoded protein is CASSRDRRELFF.

Note on this clonotype: One end of the junction fails to match germline, which may point to a read error. The V call is TRBV7-9, the J call TRBJ2-1; 7 positions agree with TRBD2. Germline CDR1 is SEHNR and CDR2 is FQNEAQ (reference sequence). CDR3 size: 15 residues. The CDR3 DNA reads as TGTGCCAGCCGCTTGGGGGGGACGTCGTACAATGAGCAGTTCTTC. This codes for CASRLGGTSYNEQFF.

The chain joins TRBV20-1 to TRBJ1-6; D is undetermined. CDR1 and CDR2 from the germline V gene are DFQATT and SNEGSKA (reference sequence). The length of the CDR3 is 13 residues. The germline V and J ends were trimmed by 1 base and 5 bases, with 6 bases remaining between them. The CDR3 sequence: CSARGENNSPLHF. The CDR3 DNA reads TGCAGTGCTAGAGGGGAAAATAATTCACCCCTCCACTTT.

The V call is TRBV19, the J call TRBJ2-1; TRBD2 matches at 11 bases. Germline assignment: CDR1 LNHDA and CDR2 SQIVND (reference sequence). The CDR3 has 17 residues. Trimming took 7 bases from V and 2 from J; bases not matched to a gene: 10. DNA for the CDR3: TGTGCCAGTACCCACGGGCTAGCGGGGGGCCCCTACAATGAGCAGTTCTTC. It yields the protein CASTHGLAGGPYNEQFF.

This clonotype was counted a few times. The chain employs TRBV6-1 and TRBJ2-7, with D possibly matching TRBD1 (6 bases). The V end lost 1 base, the J end lost 1 base, and 11 bases lay between the germline ends. The CDR3 is made up of 15 amino acids. Germline CDR1 MNHNS, CDR2 SASEGT. For the CDR3, the DNA is TGTGCCAGCAGTGAAGGCTGGGGGCCATCCTACGAGCAGTACTTC. Protein: CASSEGWGPSYEQYF.

This clonotype was detected a few times. The genes are TRBV27 and TRBJ2-1, with 12 bases aligning to TRBD2. CDR1 MNHEY and CDR2 SMNVEV come from the germline V gene (reference sequence). After removal of 4 bases from V and 1 base from J, the junction contained 5 bases not matched to a gene. CDR3 size: 17 residues. Here the CDR3 DNA reads TGTGCCAGCAGTTCAACTAGCGGGAGGCCGTCCTACAATGAGCAGTTCTTC. Its translation is CASSSTSGRPSYNEQFF.

The J gene is TRBJ2-3, the V gene TRBV9; a possible D gene is TRBD2 (6 bases). The CDR3 spans 13 residues. Trimming took off 7 bases at V and 3 bases at J, with 12 bases between the two ends. Germline V gene data show CDR1 as SGDLS and CDR2 as YYNGEE. The DNA of the CDR3 is TGTGCCAGCGGTAGCGGCACTACAGATACGCAGTATTTT. This encodes CASGSGTTDTQYF.

This rearrangement joins TRBV28 to TRBJ1-1, with 12 bases matching TRBD1. With V trimmed by 9 bases and J by 3 bases, 5 bases remained unmatched. CDR3 length: 14 amino acids. CDR1 and CDR2 from the germline V gene are MDHEN and SYDVKM. CDR3 DNA sequence: TGTGCCAGTTCGGGACAGGGGGCGTACACTGAAGCTTTCTTT. It codes for CASSGQGAYTEAFF.